The source of this TCR beta chain is a study of CD8 T cells in Susac syndrome. General study results and limits: The number of individuals included in the study's TCR sequencing and HLA analysis was acknowledged as relatively small.

RNA was extracted with the RNeasy kit, and a quantity of about 0.45 to 1 ug was reverse transcribed using random hexamers. A multiplex approach, immunoSEQ multiplex PCR, amplified TCR beta CDR3 across 54 Vbeta and 13 Jbeta. TCRdb reprocessed the immunoSEQ multiplex PCR reads via MiXCR and lists one record per CDR3 protein. The repertoire includes approximately 150,000 distinct CDR3 sequences, over 80% of them detected once, and roughly 0.5% sits in the top ten. As for this clonotype: What it binds is unknown.

The multiple sclerosis controls were treatment-naive patients affected by stable or active relapsing-remitting disease. TEMRA cells were FACS-enriched, unlike CD8+ and CD4+ T cells, which were negatively isolated. There are 12 residues in the CDR3. Germline CDR1 and CDR2: MNHEY and SMNVEV (reference sequence). V was shortened by 6 bases and J by 3 bases, with 8 bases between the two germline ends. The sample taken for sequencing was CD8+ T cells from PBMCs. The chain joins TRBV27 to TRBJ1-2, with D uncertain. The TCR originated in a human donor with multiple sclerosis. CDR3 protein: CASRGQDYGYTF. The CDR3 coding sequence is TGTGCCAGCAGAGGCCAGGACTATGGCTACACCTTC.